Presented here are 21 T cell receptor beta chains from one specimen sequenced in a study of PD-1 blockade in classical Hodgkin lymphoma. Sequencing was performed with immunoSEQ multiplex PCR; in TCRdb, only in-frame clones are kept and a portion is missing. The data hold over 7,000 clones, with 60% to 85% observed a single time. Relapse was seen in all patients after autologous stem cell transplantation, and brentuximab vedotin exposure was variable. The material sequenced was peripheral blood mononuclear cells (PBMCs), taken before the second cycle of nivolumab. These receptors came from a human donor with classical Hodgkin lymphoma.

The chain uses TRBV9 and TRBJ2-3; D may be TRBD2 (6 bases). V lost 2 bases and J 0 bases, leaving 10 bases between the germline ends. Germline V lookup: CDR1 SGDLS, CDR2 YYNGEE. This CDR3 spans 15 amino acids. This CDR3 is CASSVAGTSTDTQYF. The CDR3 nucleotides read TGTGCCAGCAGCGTGGCCGGGACTAGCACAGATACGCAGTATTTT.

The rearrangement links TRBV5-4 to TRBJ2-1, with 9 bases identical to TRBD1. Trimming took 5 bases from V and 8 from J; bases not matched to a gene: 5. The CDR3 totals 13 residues. Germline V lookup: CDR1 SGHNT, CDR2 YYREEE (reference sequence). Here the CDR3 reads CASSPGQGDEQFF. In DNA, the CDR3 is TGTGCCAGCAGTCCGGGACAGGGAGATGAGCAGTTCTTC. The full variable domain, its missing parts supplied by reference TRBV5-4 and TRBJ2-1, is ETGVTQSPTHLIKTRGQQVTLRCSSQSGHNTVSWYQQALGQGPQFIFQYYREEENGRGNFPPRFSGLQFPNYSSELNVNALELDDSALYLCASSPGQGDEQFFGPGTRLTVL.

This CDR3 is CASSLRWDGETQYF. DNA of the CDR3: TGTGCCAGCAGCCTCAGGTGGGACGGGGAGACCCAGTACTTC. The rearrangement joins TRBV11-2 to TRBJ2-5; D possibly matches TRBD1 or TRBD2 (5 bases each). V was pared by 5 bases and J by 5 bases, with 15 bases between. CDR3 length: 14 residues. Germline loops: CDR1 SGHAT, CDR2 FQNNGV.

The genes are TRBV7-8 and TRBJ2-1; TRBD2 aligns across 8 bases. V shed 1 base and J 6 bases; nucleotides not matched to a gene: 5. This CDR3 is built from 15 residues. The germline V gene has CDR1 SGHVS and CDR2 FQNEAQ. The CDR3 coding sequence is TGTGCCAGCAGCTTAGGGGGCGGGGGGCTCAATGAGCAGTTCTTC. It translates to CASSLGGGGLNEQFF.

This chain uses TRBV27 with TRBJ2-1, with 8 bases fitting TRBD2. The CDR3 loop spans 14 amino acids. J lost 7 bases, V lost 6 bases, and 8 bases had no gene match. Germline assignment: CDR1 MNHEY and CDR2 SMNVEV (reference sequence). As DNA, the CDR3 is TGTGCCAGCAGCCCGGGGGGGATTGGTAATGAGCAGTTCTTC. Its protein is CASSPGGIGNEQFF.

This rearrangement joins TRBV28 to TRBJ2-1; 7 nucleotides line up with TRBD1. J gave up 2 bases and V 2 bases, and 0 bases lay outside the gene matches. Germline V lookup: CDR1 MDHEN, CDR2 SYDVKM. CDR3 length equals 14 residues. The CDR3 region is CASSLRGPYNEQFF. The CDR3 DNA is TGTGCCAGCAGTTTAAGGGGGCCCTACAATGAGCAGTTCTTC. The full variable domain, completed using reference TRBV28 and TRBJ2-1, is DVKVTQSSRYLVKRTGEKVFLECVQDMDHENMFWYRQDPGLGLRLIYFSYDVKMKEKGDIPEGYSVSREKKERFSLILESASTNQTSMYLCASSLRGPYNEQFFGPGTRLTVL.

This clone was found once. The CDR3 spells CASSSRWDGNQPQHF. In DNA form, the CDR3 reads TGTGCCAGCAGCTCCCGGTGGGACGGCAATCAGCCCCAGCATTTT. The chain couples TRBV5-6 to TRBJ1-5, with a tentative D call TRBD1 (5 bases). Trimming took off 3 bases at V and 2 bases at J, with 12 bases between the two ends. Germline loops: CDR1 SGHDT, CDR2 YYEEEE. This CDR3 spans 15 amino acids.

The V and J genes are TRBV28 and TRBJ1-2, with 7 bases fitting TRBD1. J was trimmed by 4 bases and V by 6 bases; bases with no gene match: 5. The CDR3 totals 13 residues. CDR1 is MDHEN, CDR2 SYDVKM, per germline. CDR3 DNA: TGTGCCAGCAGCCTCGACAGGGTCTATGGCTACACCTTC. Its protein product is CASSLDRVYGYTF.

This chain joins TRBV2 and TRBJ2-7, with 10 bases matching TRBD2. This CDR3 comprises 14 residues. J lost 6 bases, V lost 5 bases, and 7 bases had no gene match. Looked up from germline, CDR1 is SNHLY and CDR2 is FYNNEI. The CDR3 DNA reads as TGTGCCAGCAGTTTCGGGGGACTAGCGCGCGAGCAGTACTTC. The encoded protein is CASSFGGLAREQYF.

This sequence joins TRBV7-9 and TRBJ2-2; D gene ambiguous. This CDR3 contains 14 residues. Trimming stripped 1 base from V and 6 bases from J, with 9 bases between. Per germline, CDR1 SEHNR and CDR2 FQNEAQ (reference sequence). The CDR3 nucleotides are TGTGCCAGCAGCTTAGTAGGCCAGGCCGGGGAGCTGTTTTTT. Translation gives CASSLVGQAGELFF.

This clone was counted a few times. V is TRBV7-8 and J is TRBJ2-7, with 7 bases aligning to TRBD1. This CDR3 contains 17 residues. The J segment lost 0 bases and the V segment lost 1 base, leaving 9 bases of the junction unmatched. In germline, CDR1 is SGHVS, CDR2 FQNEAQ. CDR3 DNA: TGTGCCAGCAGCTTAGGAAACCCTGGGACAGTCTCCTACGAGCAGTACTTC. Translated: CASSLGNPGTVSYEQYF.

This clone was counted only a few times. The chain is built from TRBV6-5 and TRBJ2-4; D uncertain. The V gene lost 2 bases and the J gene lost 0 bases, with 11 bases spanning the gap. The CDR3 contains 16 residues. Germline values: CDR1 MNHEY, CDR2 SVGAGI. The CDR3 is CASSYDGTLAKNIQYF. The CDR3 nucleotides read TGTGCCAGCAGTTACGACGGAACCCTAGCCAAAAACATTCAGTACTTC.

This clone was seen only once. The chain is built from TRBV20-1 and TRBJ2-1; maybe TRBD2 (5 bases). Trimming pared 7 bases from V and 8 bases from J, leaving 9 bases between. This CDR3 region has 10 residues. Germline V CDR1 and CDR2: DFQATT, SNEGSKA (reference sequence). The CDR3 DNA reads as TGCAGTGGAACCGGGGATGAGCAGTTCTTC. It codes for CSGTGDEQFF.

The rearrangement links TRBV28 to TRBJ2-3; D not certain. With 7 bases removed from V and 1 base from J, the gap between germline ends came to 15 bases. The CDR3 consists of 15 residues. CDR1 and CDR2 from the germline V gene are MDHEN and SYDVKM. The CDR3 reads CASISSDIRTDTQYF. CDR3 in DNA: TGTGCCAGCATTTCATCCGACATACGCACAGATACGCAGTATTTT.

The V and J genes are TRBV28 and TRBJ2-1; D might be TRBD1 (5 bases). V dropped 3 bases and J dropped 5 bases, with 11 bases sitting between them. The CDR3 has 14 amino acids. CDR1 and CDR2 from the germline V gene are MDHEN and SYDVKM. The CDR3 loop is CASSLTTDNNEQFF. The CDR3 bases are TGTGCCAGCAGTTTGACGACAGATAACAATGAGCAGTTCTTC.

This clone was observed a single time. This sequence joins TRBV7-2 and TRBJ1-2; D perhaps matches TRBD1 (5 bases). V dropped 9 bases and J dropped 7 bases, with 15 bases sitting between them. Germline V lookup: CDR1 SGHTA, CDR2 FQGNSA. This CDR3 spans 12 amino acids. CDR3 region: CASRRGIRGYTF. CDR3 nucleotide sequence: TGTGCCAGTCGTAGGGGAATACGTGGCTACACCTTC.

This clone was seen a handful of times. Other DNA sequences in the same sample also yield this CDR3. The chain joins TRBV7-9 to TRBJ2-3; the D is unclear. This CDR3 has 13 amino acids. V gave up 0 bases and J gave up 0 bases, with 1 base separating them. Germline V gene sequence: CDR1 SEHNR, CDR2 FQNEAQ (reference sequence). This CDR3 is CASSLASTDTQYF. CDR3 in DNA: TGTGCCAGCAGCTTAGCTAGCACAGATACGCAGTATTTT. Full variable domain (rest looked up from reference TRBV7-9 and TRBJ2-3): DTGVSQNPRHKITKRGQNVTFRCDPISEHNRLYWYRQTLGQGPEFLTYFQNEAQLEKSRLLSDRFSAERPKGSFSTLEIQRTEQGDSAMYLCASSLASTDTQYFGPGTRLTVL.

J is TRBJ2-7 and V is TRBV7-2, with 11 bases aligning to TRBD2. J was trimmed by 0 bases and V by 7 bases; bases with no gene match: 5. The CDR3 spans 15 residues. Germline loops: CDR1 SGHTA, CDR2 FQGNSA. This chain's CDR3 is CASKIAGGYSYEQYF. In DNA form, the CDR3 reads TGTGCCAGCAAGATAGCGGGGGGGTACTCCTACGAGCAGTACTTC.

V and J are TRBV6-5 and TRBJ1-1; 10 bases agree with TRBD1. The germline V gene has CDR1 MNHEY and CDR2 SVGAGI. The V gene end was trimmed by 6 bases and the J gene end by 5 bases; junction bases not matched to a gene: 9. The CDR3 is 15 residues long. The CDR3 is CASSRGDRGLTEAFF. CDR3 nucleotides: TGTGCCAGCAGCAGGGGGGACAGGGGTTTAACTGAAGCTTTCTTT.

Only one count was recorded for this clone. The CDR3 DNA follows: TGTGCCAGTAGTATAGGTCCGAACACTGAAGCTTTCTTT. Translation: CASSIGPNTEAFF. The J gene is TRBJ1-1, the V gene TRBV19; D is uncertain. This CDR3 region has 13 residues. Germline assignment: CDR1 LNHDA and CDR2 SQIVND (reference sequence). Trimming took off 1 base at V and 1 base at J, with 4 bases between the two ends.

CDR3 region: CASSRLAAQETQYF. In DNA form, the CDR3 reads TGTGCCAGCAGTAGACTAGCGGCACAAGAGACCCAGTACTTC. This chain uses TRBV6-9 with TRBJ2-5; the match to TRBD2 covers 9 bases. Losses at the gene ends were 5 bases for V and 2 bases for J; bases not matched to a gene: 3. CDR3 length: 14 amino acids. Looked up from germline, CDR1 is MNHGY and CDR2 is SVAAGI.